The 26 T cell receptor beta chains listed next were all sequenced from one sample in a study of blood T cell repertoires in COVID-19. Repertoires were generated with immunoSEQ multiplex PCR, while TCRdb's copy carries only in-frame clones and drops some. The sample holds roughly 260,000 clones, 83% seen once. Specimen: PBMCs or T cells enriched from blood (not recorded which). The receptors stem from a woman in her forties who had been exposed to COVID-19.

There are many counts of this clone. The J gene is TRBJ2-5, the V gene TRBV9, with D possibly being TRBD1 (6 bases). The CDR3 length is 15 residues. V was trimmed by 4 bases and J by 1 base, leaving 14 bases between them. Per the germline V gene, CDR1 is SGDLS and CDR2 is YYNGEE. CDR3 sequence: CASSLWTAPQETQYF. Written as DNA, the CDR3 is TGTGCCAGCAGCCTCTGGACAGCCCCCCAAGAGACCCAGTACTTC.

This chain connects TRBV9 to TRBJ2-2, with 9 bases fitting TRBD2. CDR1 SGDLS and CDR2 YYNGEE come from the germline V gene. This CDR3 spans 18 amino acids. V was pared by 0 bases and J by 0 bases, with 6 bases of the junction left unmatched. As DNA, the CDR3 is TGTGCCAGCAGCGTAGGTAGCGGGGGCCCCGCGAACACCGGGGAGCTGTTTTTT. This encodes CASSVGSGGPANTGELFF.

CDR3 nucleotides: TGCGCCAGCAGCTTGGGGGGACAGGGCAATAATTCACCCCTCCACTTT. Translated, it gives CASSLGGQGNNSPLHF. This rearrangement joins TRBV5-1 to TRBJ1-6; 9 bases align to TRBD1. CDR1 SGHRS and CDR2 YFSETQ come from the germline V gene. The CDR3 covers 16 residues. J was trimmed by 5 bases and V by 0 bases; bases with no gene match: 3.

This clone was counted once. This chain uses TRBV3-1 (or the pseudogene TRBV3-2) with TRBJ2-3; 8 nucleotides agree with TRBD1. The germline V gene encodes CDR1 LGHDT and CDR2 YNNKEL (reference sequence). V lost 9 bases, J lost 5 bases, and 10 bases stayed unmatched. The CDR3 is 14 residues long. CDR3 coding DNA: TGTGCCAGTACCCCCCAGGGGGCTGGAGATACGCAGTATTTT. The encoded protein is CASTPQGAGDTQYF.

V usage is TRBV28 and J usage is TRBJ2-3; 11 bases match TRBD1. This CDR3 has 14 amino acids. Trimming removed 8 bases from V and 1 base from J; junction bases left unmatched: 2. Germline assignment: CDR1 MDHEN and CDR2 SYDVKM. CDR3 loop: CASQDRGRTDTQYF. DNA for the CDR3: TGTGCCAGCCAGGACAGGGGGCGCACAGATACGCAGTATTTT.

On this clone itself: A read error may be the cause here, since a much bigger clone is one base away. The chain joins TRBV7-2 to TRBJ2-1; 8 nucleotides agree with TRBD2. There are 16 residues in the CDR3. V was pared by 5 bases and J by 7 bases, with 13 bases of the junction left unmatched. Germline CDR1 reads SGHTA; CDR2 reads FQGNSA. The CDR3 DNA reads TGTGCCAGCAGCGGGGCGGGGCGGGGGGAACATAATGAGCAGTTCTTC. It is translated as CASSGAGRGEHNEQFF.

The chain combines TRBV18 with TRBJ1-3, with 9 bases lining up with TRBD1. J gave up 2 bases and V 4 bases, and 3 bases lay outside the gene matches. The CDR3 spans 15 residues. Germline-derived CDR1 and CDR2 are KGHSH and LQKENI. CDR3 in amino acids: CASSQQGATGNTIYF. CDR3 in DNA: TGTGCCAGCTCACAACAGGGGGCCACTGGAAACACCATATATTTT. The whole variable domain, remainder taken from reference TRBV18 and TRBJ1-3, is NAGVMQNPRHLVRRRGQEARLRCSPMKGHSHVYWYRQLPEEGLKFMVYLQKENIIDESGMPKERFSAEFPKEGPSILRIQQVVRGDSAAYFCASSQQGATGNTIYFGEGSWLTVV.

This chain uses TRBV11-2 with TRBJ2-5; TRBD2 matches at 14 bases. V was clipped by 8 bases and J by 4 bases; unmatched bases: 12. Per germline, CDR1 SGHAT and CDR2 FQNNGV. The CDR3 covers 17 residues. The CDR3 sequence is CASRRQLGLAGVETQYF. In DNA, the CDR3 is TGTGCCAGCCGACGTCAACTGGGACTAGCGGGGGTAGAGACCCAGTACTTC.

The chain has TRBV5-4 and TRBJ2-5, with a possible D match to TRBD2 (6 bases). This CDR3 comprises 14 residues. The V gene lost 4 bases and the J gene lost 2 bases, with 12 bases spanning the gap. CDR1 is SGHNT and CDR2 is YYREEE in the germline V gene (reference sequence). CDR3 sequence (DNA): TGTGCCAGCAGCGTCGGTGGAGGGCAAGAGACCCAGTACTTC. Amino acid sequence: CASSVGGGQETQYF.

J is TRBJ2-1 and V is TRBV5-5; 8 bases agree with TRBD2. The CDR3 sequence is 14 residues long. V trimming: 0 bases; J trimming: 7 bases; junction bases outside the gene matches: 3. Per the germline V gene, CDR1 is SGHKS and CDR2 is YYEKEE (reference sequence). The CDR3 sequence: CASSLGSGVNEQFF. In DNA form, the CDR3 reads TGTGCCAGCAGCTTGGGTAGCGGGGTAAATGAGCAGTTCTTC.

The chain recombines TRBV19 with TRBJ1-4; maybe TRBD1 (5 bases). Germline CDR1 and CDR2: LNHDA and SQIVND (reference sequence). The CDR3 sequence is 13 residues long. V lost 1 base and J lost 11, with 11 bases in between. For the CDR3, the DNA is TGTGCCAGTAGTATAGGGGGCCTAGGGAAACTGTTTTTT. Amino acid sequence: CASSIGGLGKLFF. Complete variable domain (other parts from reference TRBV19 and TRBJ1-4): DGGITQSPKYLFRKEGQNVTLSCEQNLNHDAMYWYRQDPGQGLRLIYYSQIVNDFQKGDIAEGYSVSREKKESFPLTVTSAQKNPTAFYLCASSIGGLGKLFFGSGTQLSVL.

The chain uses TRBV3-1 (or the pseudogene TRBV3-2) and TRBJ1-2; possibly TRBD1 for D (5 bases). V was cut by 4 bases and J by 7 bases, with 13 bases left in between. The CDR3 totals 13 residues. The germline gives CDR1 LGHDT, CDR2 YNNKEL (reference sequence). The DNA for the CDR3 is TGTGCCAGCAGCCGGGGCCCATCTTTTGGCTACACCTTC. It translates to CASSRGPSFGYTF.

DNA of the CDR3: TGTGCCAGCAGCCTCCCTGGACAGGCCTACAATGAGCAGTTCTTC. The encoded protein is CASSLPGQAYNEQFF. V is TRBV6-6 and J is TRBJ2-1; 7 bases line up with TRBD1. J gave up 2 bases and V 6 bases, and 7 bases lay outside the gene matches. Germline V gives CDR1 MNHNY, CDR2 SVGAGI (reference sequence). This CDR3 has 15 residues.

The chain recombines TRBV7-2 with TRBJ1-2; maybe TRBD1 (5 bases). The length of the CDR3 is 14 residues. Trimming stripped 8 bases from V and 4 bases from J, with 17 bases between. In germline, CDR1 is SGHTA, CDR2 FQGNSA. The CDR3 nucleotides read TGTGCCAGCGGGGGGGGAGGAGGGCTCTATGGCTACACCTTC. Its protein is CASGGGGGLYGYTF.

The chain joins TRBV11-1 to TRBJ1-6; no definite D call. CDR3 length: 12 amino acids. The V and J ends lost 1 base and 10 bases respectively, with 5 bases between them. Germline V CDR1 and CDR2: SGHAT, FQDESV (reference sequence). CDR3 DNA sequence: TGTGCCAGCAGCTTAGAGCACTCACCCCTCCACTTT. Protein product: CASSLEHSPLHF.

This clone was seen only a few times. This sequence joins TRBV7-3 and TRBJ2-2; 10 nucleotides agree with TRBD2. Trimming removed 5 bases from V and 2 bases from J; junction bases left unmatched: 8. Per the germline V gene, CDR1 is SGHTA and CDR2 is FQGTGA. The CDR3 covers 17 residues. Here the CDR3 DNA reads TGTGCCAGCAGCCCCTCGGGACTAGCGTTAAACACCGGGGAGCTGTTTTTT. Translating it yields CASSPSGLALNTGELFF.

The chain is built from TRBV4-2 and TRBJ2-7; 15 nucleotides line up with TRBD2. Germline assignment: CDR1 LGHNA and CDR2 YNFKEQ. The CDR3 is made up of 17 amino acids. J gave up 0 bases and V 4 bases, and 4 bases lay outside the gene matches. CDR3 residues: CASSLGTSGGSSYEQYF. DNA for the CDR3: TGTGCCAGCAGCCTCGGGACTAGCGGGGGGTCCTCCTACGAGCAGTACTTC.

This clone was found once. The CDR3 region has the DNA TGTGCCAGCAGTGAATGGCGGGGGGCCTCGGCCTACGAGCAGTACTTC. It yields the protein CASSEWRGASAYEQYF. The J gene is TRBJ2-7, the V gene TRBV2; 8 bases align to TRBD2. Germline CDR1 reads SNHLY; CDR2 reads FYNNEI. CDR3 length equals 16 residues. V was pared by 2 bases and J by 2 bases, with 8 bases of the junction left unmatched. Filled out from reference TRBV2 and TRBJ2-7, the complete variable domain reads EPEVTQTPSHQVTQMGQEVILRCVPISNHLYFYWYRQILGQKVEFLVSFYNNEISEKSEIFDDQFSVERPDGSNFTLKIRSTKLEDSAMYFCASSEWRGASAYEQYFGPGTRLTVT.

The rearrangement uses TRBV5-1 and TRBJ2-1; 7 nucleotides align to TRBD2. This CDR3 comprises 16 residues. V dropped 0 bases and J dropped 3; count of bases not matched to a gene: 6. Germline loops: CDR1 SGHRS, CDR2 YFSETQ. For the CDR3, the DNA is TGCGCCAGCAGCTTGGCCTCAACGGGGGGCTACAATGAGCAGTTCTTC. Its translation is CASSLASTGGYNEQFF.

This clone was detected once. The chain combines TRBV6-6 with TRBJ1-1, with unresolved D. Germline loops: CDR1 MNHNY, CDR2 SVGAGI (reference sequence). Trimming left V 2 bases short and J 5 bases short, with 9 bases between. The CDR3 is 13 amino acids. CDR3 DNA sequence: TGTGCCAGCAGTTACCCATTCGGGACTGAAGCTTTCTTT. Amino acids: CASSYPFGTEAFF.

As regards this clone: The germline gene is not matched at one end of the junction; a read error may be the cause. V gene TRBV7-2 combines with J gene TRBJ1-2; 7 nucleotides line up with TRBD1. This CDR3 spans 15 amino acids. Germline V CDR1 and CDR2: SGHTA, FQGNSA. CDR3 in amino acids: CASSLGGAGNYGYTF. CDR3 bases: TGTGCCAGCAGTTTAGGGGGCGCAGGGAACTATGGCTACACCTTC.

The genes are TRBV24-1 and TRBJ1-5, with D perhaps TRBD1 (5 bases). Trimming removed 3 bases from V and 6 bases from J, with 14 bases in between. This CDR3 spans 15 amino acids. Germline V CDR1 and CDR2: KGHDR, SFDVKD. For the CDR3, the DNA is TGTGCCACCAGTGATGGGCAGGGCTACGGTCAGCCCCAGCATTTT. Translation gives CATSDGQGYGQPQHF.

This clone appeared once. J is TRBJ2-4 and V is TRBV20-1, with a weak D call TRBD2 (6 bases). The germline V and J ends were trimmed by 3 bases and 6 bases, with 9 bases remaining between them. The CDR3 runs to 12 residues. Germline V gene lookup returns CDR1 DFQATT and CDR2 SNEGSKA (reference sequence). The CDR3: CSASQGLNIQYF. CDR3 sequence (DNA): TGCAGTGCTAGTCAGGGACTAAACATTCAGTACTTC.

The chain carries TRBV11-2 and TRBJ2-7, with D maybe TRBD2 (6 bases). CDR3 size: 16 residues. The V gene lost 5 bases and the J gene lost 3 bases, with 20 bases spanning the gap. CDR1 is SGHAT and CDR2 is FQNNGV in the germline V gene. The CDR3 DNA reads as TGTGCCAGCAGCCCACAGGCGGGACGGAGACGCTACGAGCAGTACTTC. Translating gives CASSPQAGRRRYEQYF. The full variable domain, rest sourced from reference TRBV11-2 and TRBJ2-7, is EAGVAQSPRYKIIEKRQSVAFWCNPISGHATLYWYQQILGQGPKLLIQFQNNGVVDDSQLPKDRFSAERLKGVDSTLKIQPAKLEDSAVYLCASSPQAGRRRYEQYFGPGTRLTVT.

This chain uses TRBV10-3 with TRBJ1-2, with TRBD1 as a possible D gene (6 bases). Germline CDR1 and CDR2: ENHRY and SYGVKD. This CDR3 is 13 amino acids long. V was cut by 8 bases and J by 6 bases, with 16 bases left in between. The CDR3, as DNA: TGTGCCATCCAGGGGCAGGGGTATGATGGCTACACCTTC. Translated: CAIQGQGYDGYTF.

This clone is termed medium-sized. The J gene is TRBJ1-3, the V gene TRBV9; D ambiguous. V lost 1 base to trimming and J lost 3 bases, with 11 bases between them. From germline, CDR1 is SGDLS and CDR2 YYNGEE. CDR3 size: 15 residues. In nucleotides, the CDR3 is TGTGCCAGCAGCGTAACGTCAGGAGGTGGAAACACCATATATTTT. This encodes CASSVTSGGGNTIYF.